The T cell receptor (beta chain) described here comes from a study of early T cells in non-severe SARS-CoV-2 infection. Losses at the gene ends were 5 bases for V and 3 bases for J; bases not matched to a gene: 6. Germline CDR1 reads SGHTA; CDR2 reads FQGNSA. The CDR3 has 15 residues. Individual cDNA molecules were tagged with unique molecular identifiers. TCRdb recomputed calls from the 5' RACE reads with MiXCR, one row per CDR3 protein. The table has 85,000 to 100,000 distinct CDR3 sequences, roughly 13% seen once. J is TRBJ1-1 and V is TRBV7-2; 10 nucleotides line up with TRBD1. The source of this sequence is an adult who was a healthcare worker with PCR-confirmed SARS-CoV-2 infection or an uninfected control (not recorded which). Sequenced input: whole blood. CDR3 DNA: TGTGCCAGCAGCCCTTCGACAGGGGGCTACACTGAAGCTTTCTTT. Translating gives CASSPSTGGYTEAFF.